The T cell receptor beta chain described here comes from a study of cytomegalovirus exposure and HLA in healthy donors. General study points: A list of more than 150 TCR beta chains associated with cytomegalovirus was given. In a later analysis, compared with equally common non-associated chains, HLA-associated beta chains were more expanded.

Trimming shortened V by 3 bases and J by 5 bases, and 5 bases separated the two germline ends. The V gene's germline CDR1 is DFQATT and CDR2 SNEGSKA (reference sequence). The CDR3 runs 10 residues. As concerns this clone: Its antigen is undetermined.

Amplification used 60 Vbeta primers and 13 Jbeta primers. In the source study's methods: Roughly 11 million shared chains were among some 80 million unique TCR beta chains counted in a later analysis. Clones were sequenced by immunoSEQ multiplex PCR, and TCRdb holds only the in-frame ones, with some missing. D and trimming were read from the DNA, whereas the V and J calls and clone size are those reported in that table. This sample has approximately 180,000 clones, with roughly 87% found just once. The clonotype was recovered from a girl less than two years old in good health and CMV-seronegative. The chain couples TRBV20-1 to TRBJ2-7; no definite D call. The sample consisted of PBMCs. This CDR3 reads CSASRNEQYF. CDR3 sequence (DNA): TGCAGTGCTAGCAGGAACGAGCAGTACTTC.